The clone carrying this T cell receptor (beta chain) was seen a handful of times. As yet, its antigen is unknown. This record belongs to a study of T-cell memory formation after mild COVID-19. Constant-segment primers were used for 5'RACE, and the resulting TCR alpha and TCR beta cDNA libraries carried sample barcodes and UMIs. From the 5' RACE reads, TCRdb called clonotypes with MiXCR, one entry per CDR3 protein. Here the sample spans about 340,000 distinct CDR3 sequences, about a sixth being singletons. The V gene lost 2 bases and the J gene lost 2 bases, with 6 bases spanning the gap. CDR3 length: 12 amino acids. Germline assignment: CDR1 GTSNPN and CDR2 SVGIG (reference sequence). Study observations and caveats: CM and EM subsets held most contracting CD4+ clones; EMRA held CD8+ ones.

The chain uses TRBV30 and TRBJ1-2; D is uncertain. Sequencing was carried out using PBMCs or a T cell subset sorted from them (not recorded which). The TCR comes from a man aged 18 to 29 who had mild COVID-19 (a few samples of this study predate the infection). Cell type and time point are not known. The CDR3 region has the DNA TGTGCCTGGAGTTCAGAAAACTATGGCTACACCTTC. It encodes CAWSSENYGYTF.